Reported below is one T cell receptor (beta chain). The data belong to a study of T cell changes during pregnancy in multiple sclerosis. The method was immunoSEQ multiplex PCR; TCRdb's version includes in-frame clones alone and lacks a portion of them. This table holds around 84,000 clones, 94% found once. J lost 7 bases, V lost 3 bases, and 12 bases had no gene match. CDR1 SGHAT and CDR2 FQNNGV come from the germline V gene. The CDR3 runs 16 residues. The clonotype was recovered from a female donor in good health, enrolled as a control in a pregnancy study. The chain couples TRBV11-2 to TRBJ2-1; 7 positions match TRBD2. The source was peripheral blood, collected in the second trimester of pregnancy. The CDR3 DNA reads as TGTGCCAGCAGCTTCAGCTGGGGCGGGAGCGTTAATGAGCAGTTCTTC. This sequence encodes CASSFSWGGSVNEQFF.